This TCR beta chain was recorded in a study of CD8+ T cells in alopecia areata. Broader study findings: Researchers say the link of baseline CD8+ expansion to response remains uncertain, with one nonresponder.

Notes on this clone: No antigen is known for it.

CDR1 and CDR2 from the germline V gene are SQVTM and ANQGSEA. The length of the CDR3 is 10 residues. Trimming removed 5 bases at V and 3 bases at J, with 4 bases between. Extraction of RNA preceded its reverse transcription into cDNA, which served as the sequencing template. Sequencing used immunoSEQ multiplex PCR; TCRdb keeps in-frame clones, though not all of them. Of 150,000 to 200,000 clones in the sample, under 80% were seen once. Treatment given: oral pan-JAK inhibitor, 5-10 mg twice daily. Sequenced material: CD4+ T cells sorted from blood, taken around week 50, from a patient treated with tofacitinib. The receptor was derived from a human donor with alopecia areata. The chain joins TRBV29-1 to TRBJ1-1; D gene unclear. The CDR3 nucleotides are TGCAGCGTTTACCACACTGAAGCTTTCTTT. This translates into CSVYHTEAFF. The full variable domain, rest sourced from reference TRBV29-1 and TRBJ1-1, is SAVISQKPSRDICQRGTSLTIQCQVDSQVTMMFWYRQQPGQSLTLIATANQGSEATYESGFVIDKFPISRPNLTFSTLTVSNMSPEDSSIYLCSVYHTEAFFGQGTRLTVV.